Listed below are T cell receptor beta chains from one sample, sequenced in a study of human T cells and chemical hapten exposure. TCRdb called the RACE reads again in MiXCR, with one record for every CDR3 protein. The repertoire holds around 300,000 distinct CDR3 sequences, with just under 8% as singletons. This specimen consisted of whole blood, obtained in connection with sensitization to the hapten diphenylcyclopropenone (DPC). These receptors were collected from a young man with alopecia areata. Some clones in this sample may be carry-over from other donors' samples. Both conserved end residues are part of each CDR3. Each record gives: clone size, D gene, J gene, V gene, CDR3 DNA, CDR3 protein. D genes are given only for firm matches. Expanded clones are given a class, and other clones once, few, many or no size at all.

clone size: many
D gene: NA
J gene: TRBJ1-1
V gene: TRBV5-1
CDR3 DNA: TGCGCCAGCAGCGTCCTACAGGGGAACACTGAAGCTTTCTTT
CDR3 protein: CASSVLQGNTEAFF

clone size: few
D gene: NA
J gene: TRBJ2-1
V gene: TRBV14
CDR3 DNA: TGTGCCAGCAGCCAAAGGCGGGATGGCTTTGGTGAGCAGTTCTTC
CDR3 protein: CASSQRRDGFGEQFF

clone size: many
D gene: TRBD2
J gene: TRBJ2-5
V gene: TRBV11-2
CDR3 DNA: TGTGCCAGCAGCTTAGCTAGCGGGGGGGTCCCCACCCAGTACTTC
CDR3 protein: CASSLASGGVPTQYF

clone size: many
D gene: NA
J gene: TRBJ1-2
V gene: TRBV7-2
CDR3 DNA: TGTGCCAGCAGCTCTAGGTTTTCTAACTATGGCTACACCTTC
CDR3 protein: CASSSRFSNYGYTF

clone size: NA
D gene: NA
J gene: TRBJ2-3
V gene: TRBV5-6
CDR3 DNA: TGTGCCAGCAGCCCCTCTTTTCCGGGGCCCACAGATACGCAGTATTTT
CDR3 protein: CASSPSFPGPTDTQYF

clone size: NA
D gene: TRBD1
J gene: TRBJ2-7
V gene: TRBV28
CDR3 DNA: TGTGCCACAAAGGACAGGTTTAGTGAGCAGTACTTC
CDR3 protein: CATKDRFSEQYF

clone size: few
D gene: TRBD2
J gene: TRBJ2-5
V gene: TRBV6-6
CDR3 DNA: TGTGCCAGCAGCCAGGCGGGACTAGCGGGGGGGTCGGGAGAGACCCAGTACTTC
CDR3 protein: CASSQAGLAGGSGETQYF

clone size: many
D gene: NA
J gene: TRBJ1-2
V gene: TRBV5-1
CDR3 DNA: TGCGCCAGCAGCCAGACAGGTGTCTATGGCTACACCTTC
CDR3 protein: CASSQTGVYGYTF

clone size: NA
D gene: NA
J gene: TRBJ1-2
V gene: TRBV4-3
CDR3 DNA: TGCGCCAGCAGCCAAGACTCCGCGAGCGGCTACACCTTC
CDR3 protein: CASSQDSASGYTF

clone size: NA
D gene: NA
J gene: TRBJ1-1
V gene: TRBV5-1
CDR3 DNA: TGCGCCAGCAGCGTGGGACCGGGGGCTGAAGCTTTCTTT
CDR3 protein: CASSVGPGAEAFF

clone size: many
D gene: NA
J gene: TRBJ1-1
V gene: TRBV6-4
CDR3 DNA: TGTGCCAGCAGTGACGAGCAGGGGACTTTCTTT
CDR3 protein: CASSDEQGTFF

clone size: NA
D gene: NA
J gene: TRBJ2-7
V gene: TRBV4-1
CDR3 DNA: TGCGCCAGCGGGCCGGGGACGGCTAACTCCTACGAGCAGTACTTC
CDR3 protein: CASGPGTANSYEQYF

clone size: few
D gene: NA
J gene: TRBJ2-1
V gene: TRBV7-9
CDR3 DNA: TGTGCCAGCAGCACTGGGGGGAGCGGTGAGCAGTTCTTC
CDR3 protein: CASSTGGSGEQFF

clone size: many
D gene: NA
J gene: TRBJ1-1
V gene: TRBV29-1
CDR3 DNA: TGCAGCGTTGATAACGGGGTCTCTGAAGCTTTCTTT
CDR3 protein: CSVDNGVSEAFF

clone size: few
D gene: TRBD1
J gene: TRBJ2-3
V gene: TRBV7-8
CDR3 DNA: TGTGCCAGCAGCACCGGACAGGGCACAGATACGCAGTATTTT
CDR3 protein: CASSTGQGTDTQYF

clone size: few
D gene: TRBD1
J gene: TRBJ2-7
V gene: TRBV28
CDR3 DNA: TGTGCCAGCAGTCAACACAGGGGGCCGGCCTACGAGCAGTACTTC
CDR3 protein: CASSQHRGPAYEQYF

clone size: few
D gene: NA
J gene: TRBJ2-7
V gene: TRBV6-2/TRBV6-3
CDR3 DNA: TGTGCCAGCAGTTACGGTCGACGGAACCCCTACGTGGAGCAGTACTTC
CDR3 protein: CASSYGRRNPYVEQYF

clone size: many
D gene: NA
J gene: TRBJ1-1
V gene: TRBV7-9
CDR3 DNA: TGTGCCAGCAGCTCCCACAGAACTGAAGCTTTCTTT
CDR3 protein: CASSSHRTEAFF

clone size: few
D gene: NA
J gene: TRBJ1-1
V gene: TRBV29-1
CDR3 DNA: TGCAGTTCAGGGGAGAGCGAAATGAACACTGAAGCTTTCTTT
CDR3 protein: CSSGESEMNTEAFF

clone size: many
D gene: NA
J gene: TRBJ1-6
V gene: TRBV7-2
CDR3 DNA: TGTGCCAGCAGCTTAAACCTCCTGGCGAATTCACCCCTCCACTTT
CDR3 protein: CASSLNLLANSPLHF

clone size: NA
D gene: NA
J gene: TRBJ1-5
V gene: TRBV24-1
CDR3 DNA: TGTGCCACCCGTGGTACCGACCAGCCCCAGCATTTT
CDR3 protein: CATRGTDQPQHF

clone size: few
D gene: NA
J gene: TRBJ2-5
V gene: TRBV24-1
CDR3 DNA: TGTGCCACCAGTGACCCTCAGACGGGGGGCCTGGAGACCCAGTACTTC
CDR3 protein: CATSDPQTGGLETQYF

clone size: few
D gene: NA
J gene: TRBJ2-1
V gene: TRBV7-3
CDR3 DNA: TGTGCCAGCAGCTTAACGACTTCTACGCAGTTCTTC
CDR3 protein: CASSLTTSTQFF

clone size: NA
D gene: NA
J gene: TRBJ1-6
V gene: TRBV5-6
CDR3 DNA: TGTGCCAGCAGCCGCGGAGGTTTGAGCTCCTATAATTCACCCCTCCACTTT
CDR3 protein: CASSRGGLSSYNSPLHF

clone size: NA
D gene: NA
J gene: TRBJ2-3
V gene: TRBV6-1
CDR3 DNA: TGTGCCAGCAGTGATTCAGGGAGGACTAGCACAGATACGCAGTATTTT
CDR3 protein: CASSDSGRTSTDTQYF

clone size: NA
D gene: NA
J gene: TRBJ2-2
V gene: TRBV9
CDR3 DNA: TGTGCCAGCAGCCAGGGACGGATAAAAACCGGGGAGCTGTTTTTT
CDR3 protein: CASSQGRIKTGELFF

clone size: NA
D gene: TRBD1
J gene: TRBJ1-1
V gene: TRBV5-1
CDR3 DNA: TGCGCCAGCAGTTTTGACAGGGGTGCTGAAGCTTTCTTT
CDR3 protein: CASSFDRGAEAFF

clone size: few
D gene: TRBD1
J gene: TRBJ2-1
V gene: TRBV10-3
CDR3 DNA: TGTGCCATCAGTGTTGGGACAGGGGAGAGGAATGAGCAGTTCTTC
CDR3 protein: CAISVGTGERNEQFF

clone size: few
D gene: NA
J gene: TRBJ2-3
V gene: TRBV5-1
CDR3 DNA: TGCGCCAGCAGGACGAGGACAGGCACAGATACGCAGTATTTT
CDR3 protein: CASRTRTGTDTQYF

clone size: few
D gene: NA
J gene: TRBJ1-2
V gene: TRBV4-2
CDR3 DNA: TGTGCCAGCAGCCAAGATGGATCCCCCAGGGGACACTATGGCTACACCTTC
CDR3 protein: CASSQDGSPRGHYGYTF

clone size: few
D gene: NA
J gene: TRBJ2-7
V gene: TRBV7-2
CDR3 DNA: TGTGCCAGCACCAGCAAAGGGCCCTACGAGCAGTACTTC
CDR3 protein: CASTSKGPYEQYF

clone size: few
D gene: NA
J gene: TRBJ2-2
V gene: TRBV6-5
CDR3 DNA: TGTGCCAGCAGTTACTCGCTGGTATTGGACACCGGGGAGCTGTTTTTT
CDR3 protein: CASSYSLVLDTGELFF

clone size: many
D gene: NA
J gene: TRBJ1-2
V gene: TRBV6-5
CDR3 DNA: TGTGCCAGCACCACCATCGACAGAATCTATGGCTACACCTTC
CDR3 protein: CASTTIDRIYGYTF

clone size: once
D gene: NA
J gene: TRBJ1-1
V gene: TRBV4-1
CDR3 DNA: TGCGCCAGCAGCCAACCTCTGACAGGCTCCTCCGAAGCTTTCTTT
CDR3 protein: CASSQPLTGSSEAFF

clone size: NA
D gene: TRBD1
J gene: TRBJ1-5
V gene: TRBV6-6
CDR3 DNA: TGTGCCAGCAGTTATGGACAGGGCGGTCAGCCCCAGCATTTT
CDR3 protein: CASSYGQGGQPQHF

clone size: many
D gene: NA
J gene: TRBJ1-2
V gene: TRBV7-3
CDR3 DNA: TGTGCCAGCAGCTTAAACGCGGGGTCGCATTATGGCTACACCTTC
CDR3 protein: CASSLNAGSHYGYTF

clone size: NA
D gene: NA
J gene: TRBJ1-4
V gene: TRBV29-1
CDR3 DNA: TGCAGCGTTGAAACGGGGGATGAAAAACTGTTTTTT
CDR3 protein: CSVETGDEKLFF

clone size: many
D gene: NA
J gene: TRBJ2-3
V gene: TRBV6-2/TRBV6-3
CDR3 DNA: TGTGCCAGCAGGCCTCACCAAGCGGGCACAGATACGCAGTATTTT
CDR3 protein: CASRPHQAGTDTQYF

clone size: many
D gene: NA
J gene: TRBJ1-1
V gene: TRBV29-1
CDR3 DNA: TGCAGCGTCGGAATAGCTTTCTTT
CDR3 protein: CSVGIAFF

clone size: NA
D gene: TRBD1
J gene: TRBJ2-5
V gene: TRBV6-5
CDR3 DNA: TGTGCCAGCAGTCGACAGGGCCGTACTGGGACCCAGTACTTC
CDR3 protein: CASSRQGRTGTQYF

clone size: many
D gene: NA
J gene: TRBJ2-5
V gene: TRBV5-5
CDR3 DNA: TGTGCCAGCAGCTACCCGATAACCCAAGAGACCCAGTACTTC
CDR3 protein: CASSYPITQETQYF

clone size: few
D gene: NA
J gene: TRBJ1-4
V gene: TRBV11-2
CDR3 DNA: TGTGCCAGCAGCTTAGGTACCGGACAGATCCTGTTTTTT
CDR3 protein: CASSLGTGQILFF

clone size: NA
D gene: NA
J gene: TRBJ2-2
V gene: TRBV20-1
CDR3 DNA: TGCAGTGCTAGAGATCTGGGTTCCCGCCCCGCCGGGGAGCTGTTTTTT
CDR3 protein: CSARDLGSRPAGELFF

clone size: NA
D gene: NA
J gene: TRBJ1-5
V gene: TRBV3-1
CDR3 DNA: TGTGCCAGCAGCCAAGAAGCAGCCAATCAGCCCCAGCATTTT
CDR3 protein: CASSQEAANQPQHF

clone size: few
D gene: NA
J gene: TRBJ2-1
V gene: TRBV7-9
CDR3 DNA: TGTGCCAGCAGCTTAAGGACCGAGGGCATAGCGTCCTACAATGAGCAGTTCTTC
CDR3 protein: CASSLRTEGIASYNEQFF

clone size: few
D gene: TRBD2
J gene: TRBJ2-5
V gene: TRBV5-1
CDR3 DNA: TGCGCCAGCAGTCCGGGACTAGCGGCTCAAGAGACCCAGTACTTC
CDR3 protein: CASSPGLAAQETQYF

clone size: NA
D gene: NA
J gene: TRBJ1-1
V gene: TRBV3-1
CDR3 DNA: TGTGCCAGCAGCCTCTTCAGCGGGCGGATGGGGGAAGCTTTCTTT
CDR3 protein: CASSLFSGRMGEAFF

clone size: NA
D gene: NA
J gene: TRBJ1-4
V gene: TRBV10-3
CDR3 DNA: TGTGCCATCAGCGATACCCCAGGAGGGACTAATGAAAAACTGTTTTTT
CDR3 protein: CAISDTPGGTNEKLFF

clone size: NA
D gene: NA
J gene: TRBJ1-1
V gene: TRBV11-2
CDR3 DNA: TGTGCCAGCAGCTTAGACTTACGGGTAGATATGAACACTGAAGCTTTCTTT
CDR3 protein: CASSLDLRVDMNTEAFF

clone size: NA
D gene: NA
J gene: TRBJ1-2
V gene: TRBV6-5
CDR3 DNA: TGTGCCAGCAGTTATAGGGCCCTGGTGAACGGGAACTATGGCTACACCTTC
CDR3 protein: CASSYRALVNGNYGYTF

clone size: NA
D gene: NA
J gene: TRBJ2-6
V gene: TRBV10-3
CDR3 DNA: TGTGCCACCAGGCCTGGGGCCAACGTCCTGACTTTC
CDR3 protein: CATRPGANVLTF

clone size: many
D gene: NA
J gene: TRBJ1-5
V gene: TRBV12-3/TRBV12-4
CDR3 DNA: TGTGCCAGCAGCAGACCCTCGTCGTCCCAGCATTTT
CDR3 protein: CASSRPSSSQHF

clone size: few
D gene: NA
J gene: TRBJ1-5
V gene: TRBV6-2/TRBV6-3
CDR3 DNA: TGTGCCAGCACCCGATTTAATCAGCCCCAGCATTTT
CDR3 protein: CASTRFNQPQHF